Listed below are T cell receptor beta chains from one sample, sequenced in a study of identical twins. TCRdb reprocessed the 5' RACE reads via MiXCR and lists one record per CDR3 protein. The sample yields roughly 290,000 distinct CDR3 sequences, roughly 10% seen once. These records were also assigned to another study, of yellow fever vaccine responses in identical twins.

Sequencing was performed on CD8+ T cells sorted from blood. The receptors were sampled from a woman aged 18-29 years in good health. Both conserved end residues are part of each CDR3. Each record gives: clone size, V gene, J gene, D gene, CDR3 protein, CDR3 DNA. D genes are given only for firm matches. The listing skips clone size in some rows; elsewhere it reads once, few, many or a size class.

few,TRBV10-3,TRBJ2-5,.,CAISGMGGGSQETQYF,TGTGCCATCAGTGGCATGGGCGGGGGCTCCCAAGAGACCCAGTACTTC
many,TRBV6-5,TRBJ2-5,.,CASSYYWGGGETQYF,TGTGCCAGCAGTTACTATTGGGGAGGTGGCGAGACCCAGTACTTC
few,TRBV7-9,TRBJ2-7,.,CASSHYRELSYEQYF,TGTGCCAGCAGCCATTATCGGGAACTAAGCTACGAGCAGTACTTC
few,TRBV20-1,TRBJ1-1,TRBD1,CSAPGQGGTEAFF,TGCAGTGCGCCGGGACAGGGTGGCACTGAAGCTTTCTTT
few,TRBV2,TRBJ2-3,.,CASPGKLTDTQYF,TGTGCCAGCCCCGGGAAGCTCACAGATACGCAGTATTTT
many,TRBV4-2,TRBJ1-4,TRBD1,CASSQTGQLNEKLFF,TGTGCCAGCAGCCAAACGGGACAGTTAAATGAAAAACTGTTTTTT
.,TRBV11-2,TRBJ2-6,TRBD1,CASSQDRVAGANVLTF,TGTGCCAGCAGCCAGGACAGGGTGGCTGGGGCCAACGTCCTGACTTTC
.,TRBV10-3,TRBJ2-5,TRBD2,CAISESGLAGGPYQDTQYF,TGTGCCATCAGTGAGTCGGGACTAGCGGGGGGGCCGTACCAAGACACCCAGTACTTC
few,TRBV7-9,TRBJ2-5,.,CASRESSSETQYF,TGTGCCAGCCGGGAGTCTTCAAGTGAGACCCAGTACTTC
.,TRBV12-3/TRBV12-4,TRBJ2-7,.,CASSSTSTSYEQYF,TGTGCCAGCAGTTCGACCTCCACCTCCTACGAGCAGTACTTC
.,TRBV12-3/TRBV12-4,TRBJ2-7,.,CASSLSRQDFFGEQYF,TGTGCCAGCAGTTTATCCCGACAGGATTTTTTCGGCGAGCAGTACTTC
few,TRBV4-2,TRBJ2-7,.,CASSQESTAMKYEQYF,TGTGCCAGCAGCCAAGAATCGACAGCTATGAAGTACGAGCAGTACTTC
.,TRBV27,TRBJ1-1,.,CASSLYVDSEAFF,TGTGCCAGCAGTTTATATGTAGACTCTGAAGCTTTCTTT
few,TRBV14,TRBJ1-1,.,CASSHRLVGWSEAFF,TGTGCCAGCAGCCATAGGTTGGTGGGTTGGTCTGAAGCTTTCTTT
many,TRBV27,TRBJ2-1,.,CASSSLALARPYNEQFF,TGTGCCAGCAGTTCCTTGGCCCTAGCGCGTCCATACAATGAGCAGTTCTTC
few,TRBV18,TRBJ1-2,.,CASSPPNTGHGYTF,TGTGCCAGCTCACCACCCAACACAGGGCACGGCTACACCTTC
many,TRBV27,TRBJ2-3,TRBD1,CASSYPGQIPDTQYF,TGTGCCAGCAGCTATCCGGGACAGATCCCAGATACGCAGTATTTT
.,TRBV18,TRBJ2-3,TRBD1,CASSPTGGEDTQYF,TGTGCCAGCTCACCAACAGGGGGTGAAGATACGCAGTATTTT
many,TRBV7-9,TRBJ2-3,.,CASSLSTTDTQYF,TGTGCCAGCAGCTTATCTACCACAGATACGCAGTATTTT
.,TRBV5-1,TRBJ2-3,.,CASSFGSLEPTDTQYF,TGCGCCAGCAGCTTTGGGTCGCTAGAACCCACAGATACGCAGTATTTT
few,TRBV29-1,TRBJ2-1,TRBD2,CSGRLGLVNEQFF,TGCAGCGGGAGGCTGGGACTAGTAAATGAGCAGTTCTTC
many,TRBV12-3/TRBV12-4,TRBJ2-1,.,CASSLGGREQFF,TGTGCCAGCAGTTTAGGGGGGAGAGAACAGTTCTTC
few,TRBV7-9,TRBJ2-3,TRBD2,CASSPTWEGGDGDTQYF,TGTGCCAGCAGCCCCACCTGGGAGGGCGGGGATGGAGATACGCAGTATTTT
few,TRBV18,TRBJ2-7,.,CASSPQASYEQYF,TGTGCCAGCTCACCACAGGCCTCCTACGAGCAGTACTTC
.,TRBV6-2/TRBV6-3,TRBJ2-5,.,CASSSLRQEYQETQYF,TGTGCCAGCAGTTCCTTAAGACAAGAGTACCAAGAGACCCAGTACTTC
many,TRBV27,TRBJ2-1,.,CASSSPADEQFF,TGTGCCAGCAGTTCCCCCGCTGATGAGCAGTTCTTC
many,TRBV12-3/TRBV12-4,TRBJ2-1,TRBD1,CASSSGTGFENEQFF,TGTGCCAGCAGTTCCGGGACAGGGTTTGAGAATGAGCAGTTCTTC
.,TRBV12-3/TRBV12-4,TRBJ2-1,TRBD2,CASSLQLAGGPIGQFF,TGTGCCAGCAGCCTACAACTAGCGGGGGGGCCAATCGGGCAGTTCTTC
many,TRBV27,TRBJ2-7,.,CASSSGLTASYEQYF,TGTGCCAGCAGTTCTGGACTCACCGCCTCGTACGAGCAGTACTTC
many,TRBV27,TRBJ2-1,TRBD1,CASSLQGAYNEQFF,TGCGCCAGCAGCTTACAGGGGGCCTACAATGAGCAGTTCTTC
.,TRBV12-3/TRBV12-4,TRBJ1-3,.,CASSLRGRTDINTIYF,TGTGCCAGCAGTTTACGGGGTCGGACAGACATAAACACCATATATTTT